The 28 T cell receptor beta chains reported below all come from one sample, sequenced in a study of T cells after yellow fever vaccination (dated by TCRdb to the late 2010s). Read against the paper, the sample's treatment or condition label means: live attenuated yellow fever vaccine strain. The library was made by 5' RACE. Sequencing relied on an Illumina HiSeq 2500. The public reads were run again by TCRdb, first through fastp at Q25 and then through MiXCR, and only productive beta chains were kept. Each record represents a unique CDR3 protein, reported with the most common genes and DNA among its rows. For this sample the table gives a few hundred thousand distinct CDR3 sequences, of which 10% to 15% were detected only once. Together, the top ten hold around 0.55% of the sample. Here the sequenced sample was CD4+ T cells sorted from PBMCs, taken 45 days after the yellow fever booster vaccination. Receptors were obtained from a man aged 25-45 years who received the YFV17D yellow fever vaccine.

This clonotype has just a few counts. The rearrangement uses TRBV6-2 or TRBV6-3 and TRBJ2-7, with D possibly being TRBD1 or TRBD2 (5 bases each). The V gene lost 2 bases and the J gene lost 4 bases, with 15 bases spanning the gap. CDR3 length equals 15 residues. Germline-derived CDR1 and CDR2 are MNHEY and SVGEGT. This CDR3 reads CASSYLSRDGYEQYF. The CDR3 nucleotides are TGTGCCAGCAGTTACCTGTCCCGGGACGGTTACGAGCAGTACTTC.

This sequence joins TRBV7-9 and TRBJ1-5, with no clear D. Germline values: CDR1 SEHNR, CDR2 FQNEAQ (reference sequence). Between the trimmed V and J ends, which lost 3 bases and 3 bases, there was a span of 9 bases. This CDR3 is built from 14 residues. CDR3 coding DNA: TGTGCCAGCAGCTTGGGAGAAATCAATCAGCCCCAGCATTTT. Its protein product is CASSLGEINQPQHF.

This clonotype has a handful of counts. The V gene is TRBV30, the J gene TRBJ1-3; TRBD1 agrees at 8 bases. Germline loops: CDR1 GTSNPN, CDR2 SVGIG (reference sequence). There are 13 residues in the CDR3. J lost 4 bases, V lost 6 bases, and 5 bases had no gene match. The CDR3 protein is CACGTGGGNTIYF. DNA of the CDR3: TGTGCCTGCGGGACAGGCGGGGGAAACACCATATATTTT.

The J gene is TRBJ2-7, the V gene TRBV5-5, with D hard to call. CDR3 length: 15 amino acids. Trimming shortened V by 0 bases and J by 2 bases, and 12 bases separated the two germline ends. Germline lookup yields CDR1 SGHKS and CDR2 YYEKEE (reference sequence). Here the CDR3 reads CASSLEPPGTYEQYF. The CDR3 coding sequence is TGTGCCAGCAGCTTGGAGCCTCCGGGCACCTACGAGCAGTACTTC.

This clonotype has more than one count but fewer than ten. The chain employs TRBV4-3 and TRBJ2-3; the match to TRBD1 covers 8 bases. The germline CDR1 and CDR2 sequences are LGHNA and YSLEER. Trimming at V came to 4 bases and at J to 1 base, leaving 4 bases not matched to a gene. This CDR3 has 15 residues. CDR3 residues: CASSRAGGGTDTQYF. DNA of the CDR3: TGCGCCAGCAGCCGAGCAGGGGGCGGCACAGATACGCAGTATTTT.

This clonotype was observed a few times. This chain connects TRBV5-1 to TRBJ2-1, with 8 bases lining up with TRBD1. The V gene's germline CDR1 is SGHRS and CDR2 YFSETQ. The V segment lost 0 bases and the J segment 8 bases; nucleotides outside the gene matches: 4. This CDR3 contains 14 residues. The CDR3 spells CASSLAQGAYEQFF. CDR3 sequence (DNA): TGCGCCAGCAGCTTGGCTCAGGGGGCATATGAGCAGTTCTTC.

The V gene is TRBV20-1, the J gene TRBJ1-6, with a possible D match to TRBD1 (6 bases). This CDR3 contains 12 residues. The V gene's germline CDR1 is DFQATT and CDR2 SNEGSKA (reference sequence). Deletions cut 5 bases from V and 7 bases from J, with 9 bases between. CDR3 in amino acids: CSALRGNSPLHF. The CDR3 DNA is TGCAGTGCTCTAAGGGGGAATTCACCCCTCCACTTT.

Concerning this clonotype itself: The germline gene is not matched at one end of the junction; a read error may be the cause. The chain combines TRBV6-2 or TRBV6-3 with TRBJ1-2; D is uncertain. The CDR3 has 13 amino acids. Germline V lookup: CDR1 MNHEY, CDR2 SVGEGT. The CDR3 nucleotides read TGTGCCAGCAGTCCCTCCGCAGTGAGCTCTACCTCCTTC. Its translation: CASSPSAVSSTSF.

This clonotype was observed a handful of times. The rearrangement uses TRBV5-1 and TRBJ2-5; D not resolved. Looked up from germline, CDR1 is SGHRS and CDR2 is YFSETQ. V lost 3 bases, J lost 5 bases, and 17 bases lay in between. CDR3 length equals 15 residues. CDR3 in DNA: TGCGCCAGCAGCTCAGACGGCCGAGAGTGGGAGACCCAGTACTTC. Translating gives CASSSDGREWETQYF.

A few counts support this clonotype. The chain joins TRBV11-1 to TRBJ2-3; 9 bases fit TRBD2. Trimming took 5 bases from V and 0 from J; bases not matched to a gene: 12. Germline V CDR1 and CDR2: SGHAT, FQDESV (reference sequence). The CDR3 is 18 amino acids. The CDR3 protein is CASSPLTSGVPSTDTQYF. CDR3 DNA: TGTGCCAGCAGCCCGCTGACTAGCGGAGTCCCTAGCACAGATACGCAGTATTTT. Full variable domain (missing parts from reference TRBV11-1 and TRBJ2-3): EAEVAQSPRYKITEKSQAVAFWCDPISGHATLYWYRQILGQGPELLVQFQDESVVDDSQLPKDRFSAERLKGVDSTLKIQPAELGDSAMYLCASSPLTSGVPSTDTQYFGPGTRLTVL.

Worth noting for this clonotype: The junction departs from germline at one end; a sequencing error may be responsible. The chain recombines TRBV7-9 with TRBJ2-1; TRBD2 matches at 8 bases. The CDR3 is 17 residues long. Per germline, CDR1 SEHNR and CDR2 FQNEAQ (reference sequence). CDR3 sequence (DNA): TGTTCCAGCAGCACCCGAGCGGGGGAGGCGGGATACAATGAGCAGTTCTTC. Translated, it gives CSSSTRAGEAGYNEQFF.

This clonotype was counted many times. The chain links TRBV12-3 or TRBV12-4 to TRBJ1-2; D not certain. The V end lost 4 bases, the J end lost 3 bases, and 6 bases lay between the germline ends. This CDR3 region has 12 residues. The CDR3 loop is CASSWGDYGYTF. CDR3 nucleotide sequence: TGTGCCAGCAGTTGGGGAGACTATGGCTACACCTTC.

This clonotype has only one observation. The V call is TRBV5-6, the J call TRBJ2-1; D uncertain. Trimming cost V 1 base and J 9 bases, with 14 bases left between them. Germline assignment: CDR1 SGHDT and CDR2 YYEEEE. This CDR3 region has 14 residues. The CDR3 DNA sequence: TGTGCCAGCAGCTTGACCCCCGTCGATGGTGAGCAGTTCTTC. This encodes CASSLTPVDGEQFF.

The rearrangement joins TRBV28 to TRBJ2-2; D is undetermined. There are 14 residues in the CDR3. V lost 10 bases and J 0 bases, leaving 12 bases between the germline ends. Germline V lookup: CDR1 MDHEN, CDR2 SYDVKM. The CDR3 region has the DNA TGTGCCATAAACCGGGCGTCGAACACCGGGGAGCTGTTTTTT. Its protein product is CAINRASNTGELFF.

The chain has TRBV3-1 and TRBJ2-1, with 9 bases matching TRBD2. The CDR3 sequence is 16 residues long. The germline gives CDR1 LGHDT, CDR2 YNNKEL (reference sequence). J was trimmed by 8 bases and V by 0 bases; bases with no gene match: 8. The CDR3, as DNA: TGTGCCAGCAGCCAAGATCGCCTAGCGGGATTCGATGAGCAGTTCTTC. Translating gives CASSQDRLAGFDEQFF.

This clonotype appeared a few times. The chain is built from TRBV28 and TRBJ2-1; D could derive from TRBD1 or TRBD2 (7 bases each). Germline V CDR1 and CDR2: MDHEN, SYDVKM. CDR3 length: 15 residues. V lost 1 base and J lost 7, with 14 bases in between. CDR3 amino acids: CASSLSGQGGNEQFF. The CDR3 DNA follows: TGTGCCAGCAGTTTATCGGGGCAGGGGGGGAATGAGCAGTTCTTC.

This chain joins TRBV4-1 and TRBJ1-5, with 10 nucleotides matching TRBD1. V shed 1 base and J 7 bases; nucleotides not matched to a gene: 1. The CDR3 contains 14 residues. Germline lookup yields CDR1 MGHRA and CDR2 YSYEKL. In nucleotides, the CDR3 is TGCGCCAGCAGCCAAGGACAGGGGGCACAGCCCCAGCATTTT. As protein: CASSQGQGAQPQHF.

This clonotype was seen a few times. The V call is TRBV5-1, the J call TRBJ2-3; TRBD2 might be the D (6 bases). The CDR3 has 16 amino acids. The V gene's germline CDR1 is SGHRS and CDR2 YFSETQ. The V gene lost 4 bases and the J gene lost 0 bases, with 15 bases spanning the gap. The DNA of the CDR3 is TGCGCCAGCAGCCCATACCGCGGGGCTAGCACAGATACGCAGTATTTT. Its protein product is CASSPYRGASTDTQYF.

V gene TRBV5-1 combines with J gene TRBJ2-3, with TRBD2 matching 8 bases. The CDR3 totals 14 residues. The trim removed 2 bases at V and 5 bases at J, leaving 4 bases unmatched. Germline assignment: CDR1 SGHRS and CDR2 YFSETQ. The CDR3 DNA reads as TGCGCCAGCAGCTTCAGCGGGAGTCGAGATACGCAGTATTTT. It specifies CASSFSGSRDTQYF.

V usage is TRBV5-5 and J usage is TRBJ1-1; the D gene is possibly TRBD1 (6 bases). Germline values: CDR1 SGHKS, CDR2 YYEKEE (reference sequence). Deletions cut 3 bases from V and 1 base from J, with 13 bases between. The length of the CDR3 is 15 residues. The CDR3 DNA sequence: TGTGCCAGCAGCTCACAGGGAGTTCCGAACACTGAAGCTTTCTTT. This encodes CASSSQGVPNTEAFF.

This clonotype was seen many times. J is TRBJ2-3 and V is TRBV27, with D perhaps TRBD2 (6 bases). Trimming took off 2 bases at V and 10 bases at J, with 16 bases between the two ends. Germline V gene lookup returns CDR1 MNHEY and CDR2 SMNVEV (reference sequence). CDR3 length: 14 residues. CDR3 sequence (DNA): TGTGCCAGCAGTTTAGATAACCGCGGGAATGCGCAGTATTTT. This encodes CASSLDNRGNAQYF.

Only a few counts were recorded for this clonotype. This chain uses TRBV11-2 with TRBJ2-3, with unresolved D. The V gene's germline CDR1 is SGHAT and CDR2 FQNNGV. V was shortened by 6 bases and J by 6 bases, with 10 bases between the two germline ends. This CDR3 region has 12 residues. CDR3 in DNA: TGTGCCAGCAGAAAGATAGGGGATACGCAGTATTTT. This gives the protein CASRKIGDTQYF.

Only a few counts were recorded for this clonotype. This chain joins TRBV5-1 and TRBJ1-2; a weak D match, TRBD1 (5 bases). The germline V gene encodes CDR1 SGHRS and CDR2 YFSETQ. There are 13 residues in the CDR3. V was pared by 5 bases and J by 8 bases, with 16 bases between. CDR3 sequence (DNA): TGCGCCAGCAGTGGACAACCTATAGCGGGCTACACCTTC. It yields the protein CASSGQPIAGYTF.

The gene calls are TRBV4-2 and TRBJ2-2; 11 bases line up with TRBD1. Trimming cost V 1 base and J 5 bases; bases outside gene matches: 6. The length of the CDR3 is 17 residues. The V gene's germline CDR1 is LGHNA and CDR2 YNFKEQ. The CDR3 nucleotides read TGTGCCAGCAGCCAAGTAGGACAGGGGGCTTCTACCGGGGAGCTGTTTTTT. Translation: CASSQVGQGASTGELFF.

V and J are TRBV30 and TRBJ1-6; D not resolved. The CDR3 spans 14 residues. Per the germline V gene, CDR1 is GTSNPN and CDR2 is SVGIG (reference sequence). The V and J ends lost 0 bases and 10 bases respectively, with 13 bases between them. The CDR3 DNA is TGTGCCTGGAGTGTACGGAGCGGCGGGTCACCCCTCCACTTT. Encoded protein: CAWSVRSGGSPLHF.

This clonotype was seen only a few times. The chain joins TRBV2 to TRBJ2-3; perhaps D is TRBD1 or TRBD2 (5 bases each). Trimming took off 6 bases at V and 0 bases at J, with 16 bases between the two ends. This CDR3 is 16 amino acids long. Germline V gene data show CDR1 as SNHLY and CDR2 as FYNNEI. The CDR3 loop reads CASRHPRDRSTDTQYF. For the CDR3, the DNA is TGTGCCAGCAGACACCCCCGGGACCGGAGCACAGATACGCAGTATTTT.

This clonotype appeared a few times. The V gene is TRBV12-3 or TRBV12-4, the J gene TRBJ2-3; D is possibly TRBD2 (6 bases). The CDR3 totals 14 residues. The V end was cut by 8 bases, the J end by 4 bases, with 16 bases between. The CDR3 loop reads CASGVEGGADTQYF. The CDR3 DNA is TGTGCCAGCGGGGTTGAGGGAGGAGCAGATACGCAGTATTTT.

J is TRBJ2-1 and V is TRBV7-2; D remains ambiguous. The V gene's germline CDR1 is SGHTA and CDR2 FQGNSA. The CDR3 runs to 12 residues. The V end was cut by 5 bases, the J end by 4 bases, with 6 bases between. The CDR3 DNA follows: TGTGCCAGCAGCCCCAATTACAATGAGCAGTTCTTC. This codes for CASSPNYNEQFF.